The clone carrying this TCR beta chain was detected only a few times. Extraction of total RNA was performed on unfractionated whole blood. This entry belongs to a study of human T cells and chemical hapten exposure. Library preparation tagged each individual cDNA molecule with a unique molecular identifier. Original processing methods: Individual samples carried between about 23,224 and 690,600 TCRs, with 85,000 to 100,000 as the median. TCRdb itself ran the 5' RACE reads through MiXCR, one entry per CDR3 protein. The V and J calls follow TCRdb's processing rather than the paper's. The profile covers 81,000 or so distinct CDR3 sequences, with under 10% appearing a single time and 2% to 2.5% taken by the ten largest. Germline trimming cut 2 bases from V and 10 bases from J; bases unmatched to any gene: 10. This CDR3 region has 16 residues. CDR1 and CDR2 (germline): KGHSH, LQKENI.

The chain uses TRBV18 and TRBJ1-6; TRBD1 aligns across 8 bases. This TCR was recovered from a male donor in good health. For the CDR3, the DNA is TGTGCCAGCTCACCAACAGTCGACAGGGGAGGCTCACCCCTCCACTTT. It encodes CASSPTVDRGGSPLHF.